This T cell receptor beta chain was obtained from a study of blood T cell repertoires in COVID-19. Overall study: Sites in the United States, Italy and Spain provided acute and convalescent COVID-19 samples.

TCRdb keeps only in-frame clones here, not all; method: immunoSEQ multiplex PCR. The data show about 150,000 clones, 91% seen once. V was shortened by 2 bases and J by 7 bases, with 11 bases between the two germline ends. In germline, CDR1 is MNHEY, CDR2 SMNVEV (reference sequence). The length of the CDR3 is 13 residues. The chain links TRBV27 to TRBJ1-2, with D perhaps matching TRBD1 (5 bases). Sample: peripheral blood. This sequence was found in a man aged 45 to 65 with acute or convalescent COVID-19. CDR3 in DNA: TGTGCCAGCAGTTTACAGGGTTCGGTTGGCTACACCTTC. Encoded protein: CASSLQGSVGYTF.